Presented here are 5 T cell receptor beta chains from one specimen sequenced in a study of T cell repertoires in cytomegalovirus infection. From the reads, TCRdb called clonotypes with MiXCR, one entry per CDR3 protein. The table lists around 120,000 distinct CDR3 sequences, 7% to 10% of them singletons. Sequencing input: PBMCs. The source of these receptors is a human donor in good health (CMV status not recorded). Some clones in this sample may be carry-over from other donors' samples.

This clonotype was picked up many times. This rearrangement joins TRBV7-9 to TRBJ2-7, with 7 positions matching TRBD1. J gave up 4 bases and V 4 bases, and 10 bases lay outside the gene matches. Germline V gene sequence: CDR1 SEHNR, CDR2 FQNEAQ (reference sequence). There are 15 residues in the CDR3. The CDR3 here is CASSYPGQSFYEQYF. The CDR3 DNA is TGTGCCAGCAGCTACCCGGGACAGAGTTTTTACGAGCAGTACTTC.

The sample holds many counts of this clonotype. This chain joins TRBV25-1 and TRBJ2-5; D perhaps matches TRBD1 (6 bases). Germline-derived CDR1 and CDR2 are MGHDK and SYGVNS. The length of the CDR3 is 17 residues. With 2 bases removed from V and 5 bases from J, the gap between germline ends came to 21 bases. CDR3 bases: TGTGCCAGCAGTGAACCATTCCTCGCCGGTACAGGGGAGACCCAGTACTTC. It encodes CASSEPFLAGTGETQYF.

This clonotype was detected many times. CDR3 loop: CASSLSGQGPHTF. In DNA, the CDR3 is TGTGCCAGCAGCCTTTCTGGACAGGGGCCGCACACCTTC. The chain carries TRBV28 and TRBJ1-2, with 9 bases lining up with TRBD1. Germline loops: CDR1 MDHEN, CDR2 SYDVKM. The CDR3 consists of 13 residues. Trimming at V came to 6 bases and at J to 12 bases, leaving 11 bases not matched to a gene.

This sequence joins TRBV5-1 and TRBJ2-2, with D possibly being TRBD2 (6 bases). The CDR3 contains 16 residues. Per the germline V gene, CDR1 is SGHRS and CDR2 is YFSETQ. Trimming left V 4 bases short and J 0 bases short, with 13 bases between. CDR3 sequence (DNA): TGCGCCAGCAGCGTGCGGGACCCTTCGAACACCGGGGAGCTGTTTTTT. It is translated as CASSVRDPSNTGELFF.

This rearrangement joins TRBV12-3 or TRBV12-4 to TRBJ2-1; possible D gene TRBD2, 7 bases. CDR3 length equals 16 residues. Trimming left V 4 bases short and J 6 bases short, with 19 bases between. The CDR3 sequence: CASSSGRGAGGNEQFF. The DNA of the CDR3 is TGTGCCAGCAGTTCAGGTCGGGGGGCCGGGGGCAATGAGCAGTTCTTC.